A single sample gave rise to the 23 T cell receptor beta chains below, sequenced in a study of blood T cell repertoires in COVID-19. Sequencing was performed with immunoSEQ multiplex PCR; in TCRdb, only in-frame clones are kept and a portion is missing. This table holds 200,000 to 300,000 clones, more than 80% found once. Specimen: peripheral blood. These receptors all come from a woman aged 40 to 50 with acute or convalescent COVID-19.

The rearrangement links TRBV5-8 to TRBJ1-1; D remains ambiguous. The length of the CDR3 is 14 residues. Germline CDR1 reads SGHTS; CDR2 reads YDEGEE. Trimming left V 0 bases short and J 2 bases short, with 8 bases between. CDR3 protein: CASSLVQENTEAFF. CDR3 nucleotide sequence: TGTGCCAGCAGCTTGGTTCAGGAAAACACTGAAGCTTTCTTT. Variable domain in full (rest from reference TRBV5-8 and TRBJ1-1): EAGVTQSPTHLIKTRGQQATLRCSPISGHTSVYWYQQALGLGLQFLLWYDEGEERNRGNFPPRFSGRQFPNYSSELNVNALELEDSALYLCASSLVQENTEAFFGQGTRLTVV.

This clone has only a few counts. The rearrangement links TRBV6-1 to TRBJ1-5; D gene ambiguous. V was clipped by 2 bases and J by 6 bases, with 8 bases between them. The CDR3 is made up of 13 amino acids. CDR1 is MNHNS, CDR2 SASEGT, per germline. The CDR3: CASSETGGQPQHF. DNA of the CDR3: TGTGCCAGCAGTGAAACTGGAGGTCAGCCCCAGCATTTT.

This rearrangement joins TRBV10-3 to TRBJ1-3, with 9 bases aligning to TRBD1. V lost 8 bases, J lost 4 bases, and 9 bases stayed unmatched. The CDR3 consists of 15 residues. The V gene's germline CDR1 is ENHRY and CDR2 SYGVKD. The CDR3 DNA follows: TGTGCCATCGGCAACCCGGGGACAGGGGGAAACACCATATATTTT. Amino acid sequence: CAIGNPGTGGNTIYF.

V usage is TRBV20-1 and J usage is TRBJ1-2; D remains ambiguous. The CDR3 extends over 10 amino acids. Germline loops: CDR1 DFQATT, CDR2 SNEGSKA (reference sequence). V lost 4 bases, J lost 5 bases, and 5 bases lay in between. The CDR3 sequence is CSATGYGYTF. DNA of the CDR3: TGCAGTGCTACCGGGTATGGCTACACCTTC.

V usage is TRBV6-1 and J usage is TRBJ1-4; D not certain. Germline V CDR1 and CDR2: MNHNS, SASEGT. Trimming cost V 1 base and J 12 bases, with 15 bases left between them. This CDR3 region has 14 residues. The CDR3 region is CASSEEQFALELFF. CDR3 DNA: TGTGCCAGCAGTGAAGAACAATTTGCCCTGGAACTGTTTTTT.

This clone turned up a few times. V gene TRBV6-2 or TRBV6-3 combines with J gene TRBJ1-2; TRBD1 aligns across 7 bases. The germline V gene has CDR1 MNHEY and CDR2 SVGEGT. This CDR3 is 13 amino acids long. The junction had 6 bases not matched to a gene; V was cut back by 6 bases and J by 5 bases. The DNA of the CDR3 is TGTGCCAGCAGCCAGGGACAGAGATATGGCTACACCTTC. Its translation: CASSQGQRYGYTF.

This sequence joins TRBV5-1 and TRBJ1-2; D is unclear. This CDR3 has 16 amino acids. From germline, CDR1 is SGHRS and CDR2 YFSETQ. Trimming removed 1 base from V and 1 base from J, with 14 bases in between. The CDR3 sequence is CASSLSHSTNNYGYTF. Here the CDR3 DNA reads TGCGCCAGCAGCTTGTCTCACAGTACCAATAACTATGGCTACACCTTC.

The chain recombines TRBV25-1 with TRBJ1-5; TRBD1 matches 10 bases. This CDR3 has 16 amino acids. In germline, CDR1 is MGHDK, CDR2 SYGVNS. The V and J ends lost 1 base and 2 bases, in that order; junction bases with no gene match: 2. CDR3 sequence: CASSESGTGGNQPQHF. Here the CDR3 DNA reads TGTGCCAGCAGTGAATCCGGGACAGGGGGCAATCAGCCCCAGCATTTT.

This clone was detected only a few times. The same CDR3 also results from other DNA sequences found in this sample. V and J are TRBV30 and TRBJ1-1; D is possibly TRBD1 (5 bases). Germline CDR1 GTSNPN, CDR2 SVGIG (reference sequence). Trimming stripped 3 bases from V and 0 bases from J, with 8 bases between. The CDR3 totals 13 residues. CDR3 protein: CAWSQGVNTEAFF. In DNA form, the CDR3 reads TGTGCCTGGAGCCAGGGCGTGAACACTGAAGCTTTCTTT.

The V and J genes are TRBV10-3 and TRBJ1-1, with 9 nucleotides matching TRBD1. Germline trimming cut 6 bases from V and 2 bases from J; bases unmatched to any gene: 7. The germline gives CDR1 ENHRY, CDR2 SYGVKD. The CDR3 has 15 amino acids. Here the CDR3 DNA reads TGTGCCATCAGAAAGTGGGGACAGGGTAACACTGAAGCTTTCTTT. It translates to CAIRKWGQGNTEAFF.

The chain has TRBV6-4 and TRBJ2-1; D is perhaps TRBD2 (6 bases). The germline V gene encodes CDR1 MRHNA and CDR2 SNTAGT. The CDR3 is made up of 13 amino acids. V was shortened by 4 bases and J by 10 bases, with 14 bases between the two germline ends. CDR3 bases: TGTGCCAGCAGTGTAGCGGAGGATATGGAGCAGTTCTTC. It yields the protein CASSVAEDMEQFF.

The CDR3 here is CASSLVSGGTSSTGELFF. For the CDR3, the DNA is TGCGCCAGCAGCTTGGTTTCCGGGGGGACCTCGAGTACCGGGGAGCTGTTTTTT. V and J are TRBV5-1 and TRBJ2-2, with 7 positions matching TRBD2. The CDR3 contains 18 residues. From germline, CDR1 is SGHRS and CDR2 YFSETQ. V lost 0 bases to trimming and J lost 5 bases; unmatched junction nucleotides: 13.

The chain links TRBV3-1 (or the pseudogene TRBV3-2) to TRBJ1-2; D unclear. This CDR3 has 14 amino acids. V was pared by 1 base and J by 4 bases, with 10 bases between. Looked up from germline, CDR1 is LGHDT and CDR2 is YNNKEL (reference sequence). DNA of the CDR3: TGTGCCAGCAGCCAAGGCGGGTTGGGCTATGGCTACACCTTC. It yields the protein CASSQGGLGYGYTF.

This clone has a handful of counts. The chain has TRBV7-9 and TRBJ2-5; TRBD1 agrees at 11 bases. Germline CDR1 and CDR2: SEHNR and FQNEAQ (reference sequence). The V gene end was trimmed by 5 bases and the J gene end by 4 bases; junction bases not matched to a gene: 6. The CDR3 length is 15 residues. DNA of the CDR3: TGTGCCAGCAGCCCGCAGGGGACAGGGGGAGAGACCCAGTACTTC. Its protein product is CASSPQGTGGETQYF.

The rearrangement links TRBV13 to TRBJ1-2; 9 positions match TRBD1. V gave up 8 bases and J gave up 1 base; unmatched junction bases: 17. This CDR3 is built from 18 residues. CDR1 is PRHDT, CDR2 FYEKMQ, per germline (reference sequence). The CDR3 protein is CASGFPQGAIGGNYGYTF. CDR3 DNA sequence: TGTGCCAGCGGGTTCCCACAGGGGGCGATAGGCGGTAACTATGGCTACACCTTC.

The rearrangement links TRBV27 to TRBJ1-4; TRBD1 aligns across 7 bases. This CDR3 comprises 16 residues. Germline values: CDR1 MNHEY, CDR2 SMNVEV (reference sequence). With 2 bases clipped from V and 6 bases from J, the junction kept 9 bases outside the gene matches. The CDR3 region is CASSLGLGQKHEKLFF. The CDR3 DNA follows: TGTGCCAGCAGTTTAGGGTTGGGACAGAAACATGAAAAACTGTTTTTT.

This clone was recorded only once. The rearrangement links TRBV5-1 to TRBJ1-1, with 7 positions matching TRBD1. V lost 4 bases to trimming and J lost 4 bases; unmatched junction nucleotides: 10. This CDR3 contains 15 residues. Germline CDR1 and CDR2: SGHRS and YFSETQ. The CDR3 region has the DNA TGCGCCAGCAGCACGGGACAGCCGCGCGGCACTGAAGCTTTCTTT. Translating gives CASSTGQPRGTEAFF.

The rearrangement links TRBV27 to TRBJ2-2; D is undetermined. V lost 8 bases and J 2 bases, leaving 12 bases between the germline ends. Germline V gene lookup returns CDR1 MNHEY and CDR2 SMNVEV (reference sequence). The CDR3 is made up of 14 amino acids. In DNA, the CDR3 is TGTGCCAGCGGATGGCACAGCAACACCGGGGAGCTGTTTTTT. Protein sequence: CASGWHSNTGELFF.

This chain joins TRBV4-1 and TRBJ2-6; D unresolved. This CDR3 comprises 16 residues. CDR1 is MGHRA, CDR2 YSYEKL, per germline. V lost 1 base and J lost 2, with 9 bases in between. This CDR3 reads CASSQVVRTGANVLTF. The CDR3 nucleotides read TGCGCCAGCAGCCAAGTTGTGAGGACTGGGGCCAACGTCCTGACTTTC.

The chain is built from TRBV5-8 and TRBJ2-2; 8 bases match TRBD2. J gave up 5 bases and V 1 base, and 10 bases lay outside the gene matches. CDR1 is SGHTS, CDR2 YDEGEE, per germline. The CDR3 has 17 residues. The CDR3 DNA reads as TGTGCCAGCAGCTTGTTCGGGGGGGGTATCCGAACCGGGGAGCTGTTTTTT. Amino acid sequence: CASSLFGGGIRTGELFF.

This chain links TRBV18 with TRBJ1-5; 8 positions agree with TRBD1. The V and J ends lost 6 bases and 7 bases, in that order; junction bases with no gene match: 8. The CDR3 has 14 amino acids. Germline CDR1 reads KGHSH; CDR2 reads LQKENI. CDR3 DNA sequence: TGTGCCAGCTCGCCGGACAGGGTAGGACAGCCCCAGCATTTT. It encodes CASSPDRVGQPQHF.

The chain is built from TRBV5-1 and TRBJ2-3; possible D gene TRBD2, 5 bases. The CDR3 sequence is 14 residues long. The V end lost 6 bases, the J end lost 5 bases, and 16 bases lay between the germline ends. Per germline, CDR1 SGHRS and CDR2 YFSETQ. The CDR3, as DNA: TGCGCCAGCACCTCCCAGCGGTCACGAGATACGCAGTATTTT. Its translation: CASTSQRSRDTQYF.

The chain combines TRBV6-1 with TRBJ2-3, with 12 bases fitting TRBD2. From germline, CDR1 is MNHNS and CDR2 SASEGT. The CDR3 is made up of 16 amino acids. V trimming: 2 bases; J trimming: 6 bases; junction bases outside the gene matches: 6. The CDR3, as DNA: TGTGCCAGCAGTGAATCTAGCGGGGGGGTTAAGGATACGCAGTATTTT. Its protein is CASSESSGGVKDTQYF.